Listed below are T cell receptor beta chains from one sample, sequenced in a study of blood T cell repertoires in COVID-19. The assay was immunoSEQ multiplex PCR, and TCRdb's table has in-frame clones only and misses some. The sample holds around 60,000 clones, 88% seen once. Input material: peripheral blood. The receptors were gathered from a man aged 50-59 years with active COVID-19. Both conserved end residues are part of each CDR3. Fields, in order: J gene, V gene, clone size, CDR3 protein. Size values are once, few and many counts, or a class for expanded clones, and some rows have none.

TRBJ1-4 TRBV7-2 few CASSFKTGPAEKLFF
TRBJ2-1 TRBV9 . CASSAAGGVYNEQFF
TRBJ1-3 TRBV9 . CASSVASSGTGWGNTIYF
TRBJ2-7 TRBV2 once CASSEHQGYEQYF
TRBJ1-6 TRBV30 few CAGTGQGGSSYNSPLHF
TRBJ2-2 TRBV7-2 . CASSLRQNTGELFF
TRBJ1-4 TRBV19 . CASSIAQGKNEKLFF
TRBJ1-1 TRBV6-5 . CASSYSDVSTEAFF
TRBJ2-7 TRBV5-1 . CASSFSSGGTSYEQYF
TRBJ2-3 TRBV9 few CASSPEQGADTQYF
TRBJ2-2 TRBV11-2 . CASSERGELFF
TRBJ2-3 TRBV3-1/TRBV3-2 . CASSQEILGRPGPQRGAQYF
TRBJ2-7 TRBV18 . CASSPSDTREQYF
TRBJ2-1 TRBV10-3 . CAISQRAGASSSYNEQFF
TRBJ2-3 TRBV7-9 once CASSLGVRGRGTDTQYF
TRBJ2-7 TRBV4-1 . CASSQGLGQGPWEQYF
TRBJ1-1 TRBV11-2 . CASSFLLNTEAFF
TRBJ2-5 TRBV7-9 . CASSVPGTGAKETQYF
TRBJ1-1 TRBV5-1 few CASSLDREAFF
TRBJ2-5 TRBV5-4 . CASSWKTGGGETQYF
TRBJ2-5 TRBV9 once CASSTDSGGVRETQYF
TRBJ2-5 TRBV18 . CASSPTSGGPKGTQYF
TRBJ2-3 TRBV2 . CASRLTGGRRDTQYF
TRBJ1-4 TRBV18 . CASSPSAPYLGKLFF
TRBJ1-5 TRBV25-1 . CASSESFGSQHF
TRBJ1-2 TRBV5-5 . CASSLARGGYTF
TRBJ2-7 TRBV7-2 . CASSEGGGVPEQYF
TRBJ1-1 TRBV6-2/TRBV6-3 . CASSYRGMNTEAFF
TRBJ2-7 TRBV5-4 . CASSWAGTSGGYEQYF
TRBJ2-7 TRBV15 . CATSRSGTGGYEQYF
TRBJ1-3 TRBV5-1 . CASSLEQGASGNTIYF
TRBJ2-7 TRBV9 . CASSVEAGETYEQYF